Presented here are 31 T cell receptor beta chains from one specimen sequenced in a study of T cells after yellow fever vaccination. Using its own MiXCR run on the 5' RACE reads, TCRdb lists one record per CDR3 protein. This table holds 110,000 to 150,000 distinct CDR3 sequences, 5% to 8% found once. The material was CD4+ T cells sorted from PBMCs, obtained 10 days after the yellow fever booster vaccination. These receptor sequences come from a man younger than 45 who received the YFV17D yellow fever vaccine.

The sample holds many counts of this clonotype. The DNA for the CDR3 is TGCGCCAGCAGTGTTGGGGGAGAGACCCAGTACTTC. It is translated as CASSVGGETQYF. The gene calls are TRBV10-2 and TRBJ2-5; D is perhaps TRBD1 or TRBD2 (5 bases each). The CDR3 sequence is 12 residues long. Trimming pared 4 bases from V and 4 bases from J, leaving 7 bases between. Germline lookup yields CDR1 WSHSY and CDR2 SAAADI.

This clonotype has at least ten counts. This sequence joins TRBV5-1 and TRBJ2-2; D tentatively fits TRBD1 or TRBD2 (5 bases each). The CDR3 covers 17 residues. Per the germline V gene, CDR1 is SGHRS and CDR2 is YFSETQ. V dropped 0 bases and J dropped 2 bases, with 14 bases sitting between them. This chain's CDR3 is CASSLGPGLQNTGELFF. Here the CDR3 DNA reads TGCGCCAGCAGCTTGGGACCGGGGCTACAAAACACCGGGGAGCTGTTTTTT.

Many counts were recorded for this clonotype. The V gene is TRBV18, the J gene TRBJ2-2; D is perhaps TRBD2 (5 bases). The V end lost 1 base, the J end lost 3 bases, and 6 bases lay between the germline ends. The CDR3 is 14 residues long. The germline V gene encodes CDR1 KGHSH and CDR2 LQKENI. CDR3 coding DNA: TGTGCCAGCTCACCACAGGGAGACACCGGGGAGCTGTTTTTT. Its translation is CASSPQGDTGELFF.

This clonotype has more than one count but fewer than ten. The rearrangement uses TRBV19 and TRBJ1-2; a possible D gene is TRBD1 (6 bases). V shed 4 bases and J shed 5 bases, with 14 bases lying between them. Germline CDR1 LNHDA, CDR2 SQIVND (reference sequence). CDR3 length: 14 amino acids. CDR3 sequence (DNA): TGTGCCAGTAGTAAGGACGGCAGGGGATATGGCTACACCTTC. Its protein product is CASSKDGRGYGYTF.

At least ten counts were recorded for this clonotype. V usage is TRBV7-6 and J usage is TRBJ2-2, with D maybe TRBD1 (6 bases). The V gene lost 3 bases and the J gene lost 4 bases, with 12 bases spanning the gap. The CDR3 has 15 residues. Germline values: CDR1 SGHVS, CDR2 FNYEAQ. CDR3 DNA: TGTGCCAGCAGCTTGTCGGACAGCGTCACCGGGGAGCTGTTTTTT. Protein product: CASSLSDSVTGELFF. Based on the CDR3 plus reference TRBV7-6 and TRBJ2-2, the full variable domain is GAGVSQSPRYKVTKRGQDVALRCDPISGHVSLYWYRQALGQGPEFLTYFNYEAQQDKSGLPNDRFSAERPEGSISTLTIQRTEQRDSAMYRCASSLSDSVTGELFFGEGSRLTVL.

The V call is TRBV20-1, the J call TRBJ1-2; TRBD1 matches 9 bases. This CDR3 region has 11 residues. V dropped 6 bases and J dropped 8; count of bases not matched to a gene: 4. In germline, CDR1 is DFQATT, CDR2 SNEGSKA (reference sequence). This CDR3 is CSATGGEGYTF. The CDR3 nucleotides read TGCAGTGCAACAGGGGGCGAGGGCTACACCTTC.

Ten or more counts support this clonotype. The V gene is TRBV15, the J gene TRBJ2-7; maybe TRBD2 (6 bases). Germline V gene data show CDR1 as LNHNV and CDR2 as YYDKDF (reference sequence). The CDR3 extends over 14 amino acids. Trimming took off 7 bases at V and 3 bases at J, with 16 bases between the two ends. CDR3 loop: CATTRDLDYYEQYF. The CDR3 DNA sequence: TGTGCCACCACCAGGGATCTGGACTACTACGAGCAGTACTTC.

With respect to this clonotype: Possible read error: a much larger clone is one base away. The J gene is TRBJ2-5, the V gene TRBV24-1; TRBD1 matches 10 bases. Trimming at V came to 3 bases and at J to 5 bases, leaving 14 bases not matched to a gene. Germline values: CDR1 KGHDR, CDR2 SFDVKD. This CDR3 spans 18 amino acids. The CDR3: CATSDPSPGQGGNETQYF. The CDR3, as DNA: TGTGCCACCAGTGATCCCTCCCCCGGACAGGGGGGAAATGAGACCCAGTACTTC.

About this clonotype: This may come from a read error, since a much larger clone is one base off. The chain carries TRBV7-2 and TRBJ2-3; maybe TRBD2 (6 bases). Germline CDR1 reads SGHTA; CDR2 reads FQGNSA. The CDR3 has 16 residues. CDR3 sequence reads: CACSQIPRSGLDTQYF. The DNA for the CDR3 is TGTGCCTGCAGCCAAATCCCCAGGAGCGGGTTAGATACGCAGTATTTT.

This clonotype was detected many times. The V and J genes are TRBV30 and TRBJ1-4; maybe TRBD1 (6 bases). This CDR3 has 16 amino acids. From germline, CDR1 is GTSNPN and CDR2 SVGIG (reference sequence). The V and J ends lost 2 bases and 7 bases respectively, with 20 bases between them. The chain's CDR3 is CAWSRGGNSYGEKLFF. Here the CDR3 DNA reads TGTGCCTGGAGTAGAGGGGGGAACAGTTATGGTGAAAAACTGTTTTTT.

This clonotype was counted at least ten times. This chain joins TRBV7-2 and TRBJ2-7; 8 bases agree with TRBD1. Trimming cost V 5 bases and J 1 base; bases outside gene matches: 7. The germline V gene has CDR1 SGHTA and CDR2 FQGNSA. The CDR3 runs 15 residues. This chain's CDR3 is CASSVGQGGSYEQYF. The CDR3 bases are TGTGCCAGCAGCGTAGGACAGGGTGGTTCCTACGAGCAGTACTTC. The whole variable domain, filled in from reference TRBV7-2 and TRBJ2-7, reads GAGVSQSPSNKVTEKGKDVELRCDPISGHTALYWYRQSLGQGLEFLIYFQGNSAPDKSGLPSDRFSAERTGGSVSTLTIQRTQQEDSAVYLCASSVGQGGSYEQYFGPGTRLTVT.

The count of this clonotype is one. This sequence joins TRBV11-2 and TRBJ2-3; D is undetermined. Germline values: CDR1 SGHAT, CDR2 FQNNGV. The CDR3 runs to 13 residues. The ends were cut back, 5 bases at V and 5 bases at J, with 11 bases in the middle. CDR3 residues: CASSVRPEDTQYF. The CDR3 region has the DNA TGTGCCAGCAGCGTACGACCAGAAGATACGCAGTATTTT.

This clonotype was picked up many times. The chain recombines TRBV11-3 with TRBJ2-1, with D possibly called TRBD1 or TRBD2 (6 bases each). The germline V and J ends were trimmed by 6 bases and 7 bases, with 16 bases remaining between them. Germline CDR1 and CDR2: SGHNT and YENEEA. This CDR3 is 14 amino acids long. The CDR3 bases are TGTGCCAGCAGTCCTCACGGGGGCCAAAATGAGCAGTTCTTC. Protein sequence: CASSPHGGQNEQFF.

This clonotype was recorded at least ten times. The germline gene is not matched at one end of the junction; a read error may be the cause. The rearrangement uses TRBV28 and TRBJ2-1, with 12 bases lining up with TRBD2. CDR3 length equals 12 residues. Germline V gives CDR1 MDHEN, CDR2 SYDVKM. CDR3 protein: CASSFRTSGVIF. As DNA, the CDR3 is TGTGCCAGCAGTTTCCGGACTAGCGGGGTCATCTTC. The full variable domain, its missing parts supplied by reference TRBV28 and TRBJ2-1, is DVKVTQSSRYLVKRTGEKVFLECVQDMDHENMFWYRQDPGLGLRLIYFSYDVKMKEKGDIPEGYSVSREKKERFSLILESASTNQTSMYLCASSFRTSGVIFGPGTRLTVL.

This clonotype came up many times. The V call is TRBV7-9, the J call TRBJ2-2; possibly TRBD1 or TRBD2 for D (5 bases each). Trimming removed 6 bases at V and 6 bases at J, with 20 bases between. CDR1 SEHNR and CDR2 FQNEAQ come from the germline V gene (reference sequence). CDR3 size: 16 residues. CDR3 protein: CASSSTGGDLSGELFF. CDR3 sequence (DNA): TGTGCCAGCAGTTCAACTGGGGGAGATCTGTCCGGGGAGCTGTTTTTT.

This clonotype has at least ten counts. This chain links TRBV10-3 with TRBJ2-5; a weak D match, TRBD1 (5 bases). CDR1 and CDR2 (germline): ENHRY, SYGVKD. V lost 8 bases and J lost 3, with 7 bases in between. The length of the CDR3 is 11 residues. The CDR3 region has the DNA TGTGCCATCGGCAGGGAAGAGACCCAGTACTTC. As protein: CAIGREETQYF.

This clonotype was picked up many times. The genes are TRBV11-3 and TRBJ2-2; D gene ambiguous. V was cut by 1 base and J by 4 bases, with 7 bases left in between. CDR1 and CDR2 from the germline V gene are SGHNT and YENEEA. There are 14 residues in the CDR3. The CDR3 DNA reads as TGTGCCAGCAGCTTAGGGGCGACCACCGGGGAGCTGTTTTTT. Protein sequence: CASSLGATTGELFF.

This clonotype was picked up many times. The chain is built from TRBV7-2 and TRBJ2-7; 8 bases map to TRBD2. This CDR3 has 15 amino acids. Per the germline V gene, CDR1 is SGHTA and CDR2 is FQGNSA. V lost 5 bases and J lost 0; bases outside the gene matches: 6. Here the CDR3 DNA reads TGTGCCAGCAGCCGACGAGCGGGAGCCTCCTACGAGCAGTACTTC. Translating it yields CASSRRAGASYEQYF.

This clonotype was recorded at least ten times. The rearrangement links TRBV2 to TRBJ2-3, with a tentative D call TRBD2 (6 bases). The length of the CDR3 is 12 residues. Trimming pared 11 bases from V and 6 bases from J, leaving 15 bases between. Germline CDR1 is SNHLY and CDR2 is FYNNEI. The CDR3 is CAEGLGWDTQYF. Here the CDR3 DNA reads TGTGCCGAGGGACTGGGTTGGGATACGCAGTATTTT. The variable domain in full, completed from reference TRBV2 and TRBJ2-3, reads EPEVTQTPSHQVTQMGQEVILRCVPISNHLYFYWYRQILGQKVEFLVSFYNNEISEKSEIFDDQFSVERPDGSNFTLKIRSTKLEDSAMYFCAEGLGWDTQYFGPGTRLTVL.

This clonotype came up many times. The rearrangement uses TRBV15 and TRBJ2-5, with D uncertain. The V gene lost 1 base and the J gene lost 2 bases, with 14 bases spanning the gap. Looked up from germline, CDR1 is LNHNV and CDR2 is YYDKDF (reference sequence). This CDR3 comprises 16 residues. The CDR3 nucleotides read TGTGCCACCAGCAGAGGTGGCACGGTGGTTCAAGAGACCCAGTACTTC. It translates to CATSRGGTVVQETQYF.

In its sample, this clonotype was seen many times. This chain connects TRBV5-1 to TRBJ2-7; TRBD2 is a possible D gene (6 bases). V gave up 4 bases and J gave up 2 bases, with 16 bases separating them. The CDR3 loop spans 15 amino acids. CDR1 SGHRS and CDR2 YFSETQ come from the germline V gene. The CDR3, as DNA: TGCGCCAGCAGCCCCGGCTCGGGACTCACCTACGAGCAGTACTTC. Amino acids: CASSPGSGLTYEQYF.

This clonotype was seen repeatedly, ten times or more. The V call is TRBV3-1, the J call TRBJ2-1, with TRBD2 matching 12 bases. The CDR3 covers 18 residues. CDR1 and CDR2 from the germline V gene are LGHDT and YNNKEL (reference sequence). V was clipped by 1 base and J by 4 bases; unmatched bases: 8. The CDR3 protein is CASSQAQTSGRQYNEQFF. CDR3 in DNA: TGTGCCAGCAGCCAAGCCCAGACTAGCGGGAGACAGTACAATGAGCAGTTCTTC.

This clonotype showed up just a few times. The chain has TRBV2 and TRBJ2-5, with 9 bases lining up with TRBD1. Trimming at V came to 10 bases and at J to 5 bases, leaving 8 bases not matched to a gene. This CDR3 is built from 13 residues. Germline values: CDR1 SNHLY, CDR2 FYNNEI. CDR3 coding DNA: TGTGCCAACCGTTCAGGACAGGGGGAGACCCAGTACTTC. This encodes CANRSGQGETQYF.

This clonotype was found many times. The rearrangement uses TRBV7-9 and TRBJ2-7; 11 nucleotides align to TRBD2. The V gene end was trimmed by 1 base and the J gene end by 7 bases; junction bases not matched to a gene: 9. The CDR3 spans 16 residues. CDR1 and CDR2 from the germline V gene are SEHNR and FQNEAQ (reference sequence). CDR3 DNA: TGTGCCAGCAGCTTAGGGTCGAAACTAGCGGGAGAGGAGCAGTACTTC. Amino acids: CASSLGSKLAGEEQYF.

In its sample, this clonotype was seen many times. The chain links TRBV20-1 to TRBJ2-7; D is perhaps TRBD1 (6 bases). This CDR3 is built from 14 residues. Germline V CDR1 and CDR2: DFQATT, SNEGSKA (reference sequence). The germline V and J ends were trimmed by 1 base and 0 bases, with 10 bases remaining between them. CDR3 coding DNA: TGCAGTGCTAGAGTCCTGGACAGCTCCTACGAGCAGTACTTC. Its protein is CSARVLDSSYEQYF.

There are many counts of this clonotype. The chain joins TRBV12-3 or TRBV12-4 to TRBJ2-7; no firm D call. There are 15 residues in the CDR3. Between the trimmed V and J ends, which lost 3 bases and 0 bases, there was a span of 12 bases. The CDR3 protein is CASSFDTTFSYEQYF. The CDR3 nucleotides read TGTGCCAGCAGTTTTGACACCACCTTCTCCTACGAGCAGTACTTC.

About this clonotype: A much larger clone lies a single base off, so this may be a read error. The chain uses TRBV3-1 and TRBJ1-4; the D gene is possibly TRBD1 (5 bases). CDR3 length: 17 amino acids. Germline values: CDR1 LGHDT, CDR2 YNNKEL (reference sequence). CDR3 coding DNA: TGTGCCATCAGCCAAGTCGATTGGGGCCCAACCACGGGAAAACTGTTTTTT. Its protein is CAISQVDWGPTTGKLFF.

The V and J genes are TRBV5-1 and TRBJ2-1; D uncertain. V lost 1 base and J 3 bases, leaving 14 bases between the germline ends. Germline CDR1 SGHRS, CDR2 YFSETQ. The CDR3 length is 16 residues. In nucleotides, the CDR3 is TGCGCCAGCAGCTTGAGTGAGTCCAGCTACTACAATGAGCAGTTCTTC. Residues: CASSLSESSYYNEQFF. The complete variable domain, with remaining parts taken from reference TRBV5-1 and TRBJ2-1, reads KAGVTQTPRYLIKTRGQQVTLSCSPISGHRSVSWYQQTPGQGLQFLFEYFSETQRNKGNFPGRFSGRQFSNSRSEMNVSTLELGDSALYLCASSLSESSYYNEQFFGPGTRLTVL.

This clonotype has only a few counts. The V call is TRBV27, the J call TRBJ1-3; unclear D gene. Germline V gene sequence: CDR1 MNHEY, CDR2 SMNVEV (reference sequence). With 8 bases removed from V and 1 base from J, the gap between germline ends came to 6 bases. CDR3 length: 12 amino acids. CDR3 protein: CASLGSGNTIYF. DNA of the CDR3: TGTGCCAGCCTAGGATCTGGAAACACCATATATTTT.

As regards this clonotype: Since a much larger clone is just one base distant, this may be a read error. The chain couples TRBV7-9 to TRBJ2-5, with D maybe TRBD2 (7 bases). V dropped 6 bases and J dropped 8 bases, with 16 bases sitting between them. The CDR3 runs to 13 residues. Germline values: CDR1 SEHNR, CDR2 FQNEAQ (reference sequence). This CDR3 is CASRRGGVDTQYF. The DNA of the CDR3 is TGTGCCAGCAGACGAGGGGGGGTGGACACCCAGTACTTC.

This clonotype was seen repeatedly, ten times or more. The chain links TRBV5-6 to TRBJ2-4; 7 bases match TRBD2. CDR1 and CDR2 (germline): SGHDT, YYEEEE. The junction had 12 bases not matched to a gene; V was cut back by 4 bases and J by 2 bases. This CDR3 comprises 17 residues. The CDR3 DNA reads as TGTGCCAGCAGCCCGGGAGGCCCAAAAGGGACCAAAAACATTCAGTACTTC. Protein product: CASSPGGPKGTKNIQYF.